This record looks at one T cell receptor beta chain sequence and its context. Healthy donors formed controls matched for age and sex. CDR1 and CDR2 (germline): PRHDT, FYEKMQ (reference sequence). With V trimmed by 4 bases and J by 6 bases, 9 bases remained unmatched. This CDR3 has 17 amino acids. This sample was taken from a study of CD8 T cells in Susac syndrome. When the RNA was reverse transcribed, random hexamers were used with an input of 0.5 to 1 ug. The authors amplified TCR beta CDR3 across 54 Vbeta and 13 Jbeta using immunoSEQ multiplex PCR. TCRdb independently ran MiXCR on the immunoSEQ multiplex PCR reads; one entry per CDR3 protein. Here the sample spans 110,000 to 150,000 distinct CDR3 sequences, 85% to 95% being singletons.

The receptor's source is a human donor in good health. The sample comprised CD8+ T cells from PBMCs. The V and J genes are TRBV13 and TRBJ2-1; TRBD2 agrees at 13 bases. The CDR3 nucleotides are TGTGCCAGCAGCTCGACCGGACTAGCGGGAGCATTCAATGAGCAGTTCTTC. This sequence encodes CASSSTGLAGAFNEQFF.